The T cell receptor (beta chain) under discussion was sequenced for a study of blood T cell repertoires in COVID-19. Study-wide context: Acute-phase and convalescent COVID-19 samples originated in the United States, Italy and Spain. T cells, B-cell-depleted T cells, or PBMCs provided the cDNA or gDNA that served as material.

Methods used by the authors: Researchers report that nucleated cell counts were estimated from reference gene primer amplification. Assay: immunoSEQ multiplex PCR; the TCRdb copy retains only in-frame clones and omits some. Clonal size and the V and J genes are those of that table, whereas D and trimming came from the DNA. This table has about 97,000 clones, roughly 81% appearing once. Germline V gene sequence: CDR1 SGHAT, CDR2 FQNNGV. CDR3 length equals 14 residues. Unmatched junction bases numbered 7, after V lost 4 bases and J lost 6 bases. This clonotype originated in a man aged 40-50 years with active or convalescent COVID-19. The V and J genes are TRBV11-2 and TRBJ2-3; 7 positions match TRBD1. The material sequenced was peripheral blood. CDR3: CASSSWTGSDTQYF. Here the CDR3 DNA reads TGTGCCAGCAGCTCCTGGACAGGTTCGGATACGCAGTATTTT.